These T cell receptor beta chains were read from a single sample in a study of radiotherapy plus CTLA-4 blockade in lung cancer. TCRdb's copy holds only in-frame clones and misses some; the assay was immunoSEQ multiplex PCR. The sample holds approximately 37,000 clones, under 80% seen once. The specimen was peripheral blood, collected from a patient treated with radiotherapy plus ipilimumab. The receptors originated from a human donor with non-small cell lung cancer who had stable disease on radiotherapy plus ipilimumab. Each CDR3 is given with its conserved first and last residue. A D gene is named only where the DNA matches it firmly. Clone size is not always given. Where it is, it says once, few, many or a class for expanded clones.

d_call: TRBD1; v_call: TRBV30; cdr3_length: 14; clone_size: .; j_call: TRBJ2-4; cdr3_aa: CAWGTGGAKNIQYF; cdr3_nt: TGTGCCTGGGGGACAGGGGGTGCCAAAAACATTCAGTACTTC
d_call: TRBD1; v_call: TRBV2; cdr3_length: 14; clone_size: .; j_call: TRBJ2-7; cdr3_aa: CASSVEDRGYEQYF; cdr3_nt: TGTGCCAGCAGTGTTGAGGACAGGGGTTACGAGCAGTACTTC
d_call: TRBD2; v_call: TRBV10-2; cdr3_length: 15; clone_size: few; j_call: TRBJ2-2; cdr3_aa: CASRATSGGTGELFF; cdr3_nt: TGCGCCAGCAGAGCCACTAGCGGGGGGACCGGGGAGCTGTTTTTT
d_call: .; v_call: TRBV19; cdr3_length: 16; clone_size: once; j_call: TRBJ1-5; cdr3_aa: CASSMFSGQYYQPQHF; cdr3_nt: TGTGCCAGTAGTATGTTTAGTGGGCAGTATTATCAGCCCCAGCATTTT
d_call: .; v_call: TRBV19; cdr3_length: 13; clone_size: .; j_call: TRBJ1-2; cdr3_aa: CASSSGRNYGYTF; cdr3_nt: TGTGCCAGTAGCAGCGGAAGAAACTATGGCTACACCTTC
d_call: TRBD1; v_call: TRBV5-1; cdr3_length: 15; clone_size: .; j_call: TRBJ1-1; cdr3_aa: CASSGGGAGGTEAFF; cdr3_nt: TGCGCCAGCAGCGGGGGTGGGGCAGGGGGCACTGAAGCTTTCTTT
d_call: TRBD1; v_call: TRBV9; cdr3_length: 16; clone_size: .; j_call: TRBJ1-1; cdr3_aa: CASSAGPGQGRSEAFF; cdr3_nt: TGTGCCAGCAGCGCGGGCCCGGGACAGGGAAGATCTGAAGCTTTCTTT
d_call: .; v_call: TRBV4-2; cdr3_length: 14; clone_size: few; j_call: TRBJ1-2; cdr3_aa: CASSQEGRWNGYTF; cdr3_nt: TGTGCCAGCAGCCAAGAAGGCAGGTGGAATGGCTACACCTTC
d_call: TRBD1; v_call: TRBV18; cdr3_length: 14; clone_size: few; j_call: TRBJ1-6; cdr3_aa: CASSPGTGGSPLHF; cdr3_nt: TGTGCCAGCTCCCCCGGGACAGGGGGTTCACCCCTCCACTTT
d_call: TRBD2; v_call: TRBV7-9; cdr3_length: 15; clone_size: .; j_call: TRBJ2-7; cdr3_aa: CASSLGLADSYEQYF; cdr3_nt: TGTGCCAGCAGCTTAGGACTAGCGGACTCCTACGAGCAGTACTTC
d_call: .; v_call: TRBV7-9; cdr3_length: 13; clone_size: .; j_call: TRBJ1-4; cdr3_aa: CASSVQRGEKLFF; cdr3_nt: TGTGCCAGCAGCGTTCAGAGGGGGGAAAAACTGTTTTTT
d_call: .; v_call: TRBV29-1; cdr3_length: 14; clone_size: .; j_call: TRBJ2-7; cdr3_aa: CSVEGGTQSQEQYF; cdr3_nt: TGCAGCGTTGAAGGGGGCACCCAGAGTCAGGAGCAGTACTTC
d_call: .; v_call: TRBV18; cdr3_length: 15; clone_size: .; j_call: TRBJ2-3; cdr3_aa: CASSPWGEGTDTQYF; cdr3_nt: TGTGCCAGCTCACCATGGGGCGAGGGCACAGATACGCAGTATTTT
d_call: .; v_call: TRBV2; cdr3_length: 13; clone_size: .; j_call: TRBJ2-2; cdr3_aa: CASSRTGSGELFF; cdr3_nt: TGTGCCAGCAGTCGAACAGGGTCCGGGGAGCTGTTTTTT
d_call: TRBD1; v_call: TRBV5-1; cdr3_length: 14; clone_size: .; j_call: TRBJ1-2; cdr3_aa: CASSLQGEFSGYTF; cdr3_nt: TGCGCCAGCAGCTTACAGGGGGAGTTTAGTGGCTACACCTTC
d_call: TRBD1; v_call: TRBV30; cdr3_length: 16; clone_size: .; j_call: TRBJ1-1; cdr3_aa: CAWKLPGTGSNTEAFF; cdr3_nt: TGTGCCTGGAAGTTACCCGGGACAGGGTCGAACACTGAAGCTTTCTTT
d_call: TRBD1; v_call: TRBV9; cdr3_length: 16; clone_size: .; j_call: TRBJ2-5; cdr3_aa: CASSLAGTGGKETQYF; cdr3_nt: TGTGCCAGCAGCCTAGCCGGGACAGGGGGCAAAGAGACCCAGTACTTC
d_call: TRBD1; v_call: TRBV2; cdr3_length: 14; clone_size: once; j_call: TRBJ1-1; cdr3_aa: CASSGQGRGTEAFF; cdr3_nt: TGTGCCAGCAGTGGACAGGGGAGAGGCACTGAAGCTTTCTTT
d_call: .; v_call: TRBV6-6; cdr3_length: 15; clone_size: .; j_call: TRBJ1-2; cdr3_aa: CASSYFQAANYGYTF; cdr3_nt: TGTGCCAGCAGTTACTTTCAGGCAGCTAACTATGGCTACACCTTC
d_call: TRBD1; v_call: TRBV5-1; cdr3_length: 14; clone_size: .; j_call: TRBJ2-5; cdr3_aa: CASSPGQGGETQYF; cdr3_nt: TGCGCCAGCAGCCCGGGACAGGGCGGGGAGACCCAGTACTTC
d_call: TRBD1; v_call: TRBV6-6; cdr3_length: 16; clone_size: .; j_call: TRBJ1-5; cdr3_aa: CASSSKDRGLYQPQHF; cdr3_nt: TGTGCCAGCAGTTCTAAGGACAGGGGGTTGTATCAGCCCCAGCATTTT
d_call: .; v_call: TRBV7-2; cdr3_length: 14; clone_size: .; j_call: TRBJ2-7; cdr3_aa: CASSLSELAYEQYF; cdr3_nt: TGTGCCAGCAGCTTAAGTGAACTAGCCTACGAGCAGTACTTC
d_call: TRBD1; v_call: TRBV2; cdr3_length: 16; clone_size: .; j_call: TRBJ2-2; cdr3_aa: CASSPPGQGGTGELFF; cdr3_nt: TGTGCCAGCAGCCCGCCAGGACAGGGTGGGACCGGGGAGCTGTTTTTT
d_call: TRBD1; v_call: TRBV9; cdr3_length: 15; clone_size: .; j_call: TRBJ1-4; cdr3_aa: CASSPGQGAYEKLFF; cdr3_nt: TGTGCCAGCAGTCCGGGACAGGGGGCATATGAAAAACTGTTTTTT
d_call: TRBD1; v_call: TRBV18; cdr3_length: 15; clone_size: few; j_call: TRBJ1-5; cdr3_aa: CASSPDRGGNQPQHF; cdr3_nt: TGTGCCAGCTCACCTGACAGGGGAGGCAATCAGCCCCAGCATTTT
d_call: TRBD1; v_call: TRBV29-1; cdr3_length: 14; clone_size: .; j_call: TRBJ2-2; cdr3_aa: CSARQGENTGELFF; cdr3_nt: TGCAGTGCAAGACAGGGGGAAAACACCGGGGAGCTGTTTTTT
d_call: TRBD1; v_call: TRBV27; cdr3_length: 12; clone_size: .; j_call: TRBJ2-7; cdr3_aa: CATRQGIHEQYF; cdr3_nt: TGTGCCACCAGACAGGGGATCCACGAGCAGTACTTC
d_call: .; v_call: TRBV6-5; cdr3_length: 15; clone_size: few; j_call: TRBJ2-6; cdr3_aa: CASSYRDSGANVLTF; cdr3_nt: TGTGCCAGCAGTTACCGGGACTCTGGGGCCAACGTCCTGACTTTC
d_call: TRBD2; v_call: TRBV4-3; cdr3_length: 20; clone_size: .; j_call: TRBJ2-5; cdr3_aa: CASSQEAVGLAGRVGETQYF; cdr3_nt: TGCGCCAGCAGCCAAGAAGCCGTGGGACTAGCGGGGAGGGTTGGAGAGACCCAGTACTTC
d_call: TRBD1; v_call: TRBV5-8; cdr3_length: 16; clone_size: few; j_call: TRBJ1-6; cdr3_aa: CASSSRRQGSFSPLHF; cdr3_nt: TGTGCCAGCAGCTCCCGGAGACAGGGATCTTTCTCACCCCTCCACTTT
d_call: .; v_call: TRBV21-1; cdr3_length: 15; clone_size: .; j_call: TRBJ2-7; cdr3_aa: CASGQLAGAQSEQYF; cdr3_nt: TGTGCCAGCGGCCAACTTGCAGGGGCTCAAAGCGAGCAGTACTTC
d_call: TRBD1; v_call: TRBV19; cdr3_length: 14; clone_size: few; j_call: TRBJ1-5; cdr3_aa: CASKGTESNQPQHF; cdr3_nt: TGTGCCAGTAAGGGGACAGAGAGCAATCAGCCCCAGCATTTT
d_call: TRBD2; v_call: TRBV6-6; cdr3_length: 15; clone_size: once; j_call: TRBJ2-7; cdr3_aa: CASSPLAGAPYEQYF; cdr3_nt: TGTGCCAGCAGTCCCCTAGCGGGGGCCCCCTACGAGCAGTACTTC
d_call: TRBD1; v_call: TRBV7-6; cdr3_length: 15; clone_size: few; j_call: TRBJ2-1; cdr3_aa: CASSSPDRGYNEQFF; cdr3_nt: TGTGCCAGCAGCTCACCCGACAGGGGGTACAATGAGCAGTTCTTC
d_call: .; v_call: TRBV9; cdr3_length: 15; clone_size: .; j_call: TRBJ1-1; cdr3_aa: CASSPGAQMNTEAFF; cdr3_nt: TGTGCCAGCAGCCCAGGTGCACAGATGAACACTGAAGCTTTCTTT
d_call: .; v_call: TRBV6-1; cdr3_length: 15; clone_size: .; j_call: TRBJ1-2; cdr3_aa: CASSLSPGDNYGYTF; cdr3_nt: TGTGCCAGCAGTCTTTCTCCAGGGGATAACTATGGCTACACCTTC
d_call: .; v_call: TRBV29-1; cdr3_length: 13; clone_size: .; j_call: TRBJ1-1; cdr3_aa: CSALKGGNTEAFF; cdr3_nt: TGCAGCGCCTTGAAAGGGGGGAACACTGAAGCTTTCTTT
d_call: TRBD1; v_call: TRBV5-5; cdr3_length: 15; clone_size: .; j_call: TRBJ2-7; cdr3_aa: CASELTGQGIYEQYF; cdr3_nt: TGTGCCAGCGAACTAACCGGACAGGGGATCTACGAGCAGTACTTC
d_call: .; v_call: TRBV30; cdr3_length: 14; clone_size: few; j_call: TRBJ1-1; cdr3_aa: CAWSVSKGRTEAFF; cdr3_nt: TGTGCCTGGAGTGTATCCAAGGGGAGGACTGAAGCTTTCTTT
d_call: TRBD1; v_call: TRBV2; cdr3_length: 14; clone_size: .; j_call: TRBJ2-5; cdr3_aa: CASSGQGWYETQYF; cdr3_nt: TGTGCCAGCAGTGGACAGGGGTGGTACGAGACCCAGTACTTC
d_call: TRBD1; v_call: TRBV6-4; cdr3_length: 14; clone_size: .; j_call: TRBJ1-1; cdr3_aa: CASSATGGVTEAFF; cdr3_nt: TGTGCCAGCAGTGCGACAGGGGGAGTCACTGAAGCTTTCTTT
d_call: TRBD2; v_call: TRBV10-3; cdr3_length: 12; clone_size: .; j_call: TRBJ2-1; cdr3_aa: CAIKGLAGEQFF; cdr3_nt: TGTGCCATCAAGGGACTAGCGGGGGAGCAGTTCTTC